This T cell receptor (beta chain) was sequenced for a study of T cells in Graves' hyperthyroidism and ophthalmopathy (dated by TCRdb to between 2019 and 2020). The study in broad terms: Peripheral blood samples were taken at the time of initial diagnosis, prior to any treatment. To identify TCR V-J signatures that set the groups apart, the researchers used a discovery cohort of approximately 98 patients, made up of about 44 with Graves' ophthalmopathy and some 58 with stable Graves' hyperthyroidism. Whether ophthalmopathy could be predicted prospectively was tested in an independent validation cohort made up of under 20 hyperthyroidism patients plus 17 patients who later progressed to ophthalmopathy. The roughly 90 discovery patients were divided at random into training and test sets in a 7:3 ratio. The study also compared thyroid tissue and blood T-cell repertoires from over 5 Graves' hyperthyroidism patients. After sampling, hyperthyroidism patients received methimazole starting at 30 mg daily, and ophthalmopathy patients received high-dose intravenous methylprednisolone. The paper reports TCR Vbeta CDR3 sequencing of 140 or so peripheral blood samples: 43 ophthalmopathy, roughly 80 hyperthyroidism and around 17 progressor patients.

Graves' hyperthyroidism was defined as stable when no progression to ophthalmopathy occurred over 18 months of follow-up. Hyperthyroidism patients were aged 18 to 65 years and newly diagnosed, with disease duration of less than 2 months. Any patient with an uncontrolled infection, another autoimmune disease, pregnancy or lactation was excluded. Clinical symptoms, serum thyroxine and TRAb, thyroid ultrasound, and orbital computed tomography formed the basis for the diagnoses. PBMCs were isolated from 10 ml of fresh peripheral blood by Ficoll-Paque density gradient centrifugation. Total RNA was extracted with Trizol reagent, and quality was checked on an Agilent 2100 Bioanalyzer. TCR beta CDR3 regions were amplified from RNA transcripts. A first-round RT-PCR of the TCR CDR3 used the HTBI primer set with the Qiagen OneStep RT-PCR kit. The libraries were constructed in a second round of multiplex PCR and then size-selected and purified. Libraries were sequenced paired-end with 100 bp reads on an Illumina HiSeq2000. As for the original processing: Raw data were processed with SOAPnuke, discarding reads with adapters, uncalled bases, mean Phred below 15, or no exact constant-primer or identifier match. High-quality paired reads were merged with COPE v1.2.5, and unique nucleotide sequences were defined as clonotypes. MiTCR v1.1 was used to align the clonotypes against IMGT TRBV, TRBD and TRBJ reference segments. The analysis was restricted to V-J combinations with a frequency above 0.0001, which together covered over 99% of the repertoires. The TCS score was defined as F50 (clonal expansion) divided by E x V (chaos), with BLOSUM62-based TCRdist calculated between CDR3 peptides within each V-J. Welch's t-statistics and random forest reduced around 520 V-J features to 10 to 15, which were used in a naive Bayes classifier (R e1071). TCRdb itself trimmed the public reads at Q25 with fastp, ran MiXCR and retained productive beta chains. Records with the same CDR3 protein are collapsed into one entry carrying the most frequent genes and DNA. TCRdb's processing, not the study's, gives the V and J calls here. The sample table holds more than 300,000 distinct CDR3 sequences, of which approximately 15% were seen once. The ten largest account for approximately 9.9% of the sample.

General study outcomes and caveats: Sample size was not statistically predetermined, and blinding of investigators to group allocation was not performed. Most expanded thyroid clonotypes (frequency above 0.001) were also detected in blood, a finding suggesting that blood repertoires may reflect thyroid immune responses. In validation, the model predicted progression to ophthalmopathy a median of about 6 months before onset, with roughly 68% sensitivity and nearly 75% specificity. In cross-validation, a model built on a 13 V-J signature told ophthalmopathy apart from stable hyperthyroidism with less than 90% sensitivity and around 83% specificity, and in testing the same model reached 80%/75%.

The table lists this clonotype with a few counts. This receptor's antigen is unknown. Base quality data are lacking; no much larger clone is found one base away. The sequence was collected from a woman in her sixties with Graves' hyperthyroidism. Sequenced input: blood.

The CDR3 protein is CASSTLMSSYNEQFF. In nucleotides, the sequence is TGTGCCAGTAGTACCTTGATGAGCTCCTACAATGAGCAGTTCTTC. Recombination joined TRBV19 with TRBJ2-1; the D gene remains uncertain. Via the germline V gene (reference sequence), CDR1 is LNHDA and CDR2 SQIVND. V drops 4 bases and J drops 0 bases, leaving 10 bases in between. From its cysteine to its phenylalanine, the CDR3 spans 15 amino acids. This entry keeps only the CDR3 DNA: 45 bases, framed from base 1.